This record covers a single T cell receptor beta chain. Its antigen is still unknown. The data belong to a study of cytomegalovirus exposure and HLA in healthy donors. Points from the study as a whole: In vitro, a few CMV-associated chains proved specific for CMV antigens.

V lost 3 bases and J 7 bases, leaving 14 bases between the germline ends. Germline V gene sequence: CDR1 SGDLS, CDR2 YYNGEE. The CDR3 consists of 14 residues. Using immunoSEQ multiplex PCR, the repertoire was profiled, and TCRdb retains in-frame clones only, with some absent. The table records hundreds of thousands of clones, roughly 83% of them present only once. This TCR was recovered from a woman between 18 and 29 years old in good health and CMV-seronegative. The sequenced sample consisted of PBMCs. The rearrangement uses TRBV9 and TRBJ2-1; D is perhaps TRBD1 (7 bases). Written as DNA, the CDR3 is TGTGCCAGCAGCGCGGCGACAGGGAGGAATGAGCAGTTCTTC. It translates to CASSAATGRNEQFF.